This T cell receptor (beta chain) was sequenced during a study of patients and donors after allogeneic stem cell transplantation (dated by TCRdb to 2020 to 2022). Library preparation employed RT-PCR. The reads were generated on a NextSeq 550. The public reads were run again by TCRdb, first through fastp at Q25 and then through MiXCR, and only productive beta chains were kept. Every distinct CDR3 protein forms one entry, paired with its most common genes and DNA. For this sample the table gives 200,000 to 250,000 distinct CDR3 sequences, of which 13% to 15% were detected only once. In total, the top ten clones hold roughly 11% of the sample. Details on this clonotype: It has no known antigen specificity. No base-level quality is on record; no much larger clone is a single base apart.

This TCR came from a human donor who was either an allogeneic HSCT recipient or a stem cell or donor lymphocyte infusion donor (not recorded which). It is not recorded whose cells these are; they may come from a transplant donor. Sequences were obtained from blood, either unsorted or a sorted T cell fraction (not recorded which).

The CDR3 is CASTKTGGRYYTF. The nucleotides are TGTGCCAGCACCAAAACAGGCGGAAGATACTACACCTTC. The receptor chain draws on TRBV9 and TRBJ1-2; the best D guess is TRBD1, with 5 bases matching. Taken from the germline V gene, the CDR1 and CDR2 loops are SGDLS and YYNGEE. The CDR3 goes from the cysteine to the phenylalanine over 13 residues. Only CDR3 DNA is held: 39 bases, read in frame from base 1. A distance of 19 bases separates the germline ends of V and J, which lose 6 bases and 10 bases respectively.